A single sample gave rise to the 8 T cell receptor beta chains below, sequenced in a study of molecular identifiers for immune sequencing clone quantification. Each CDR3 protein gets one entry after TCRdb re-called the PCR reads with MiXCR. In the table there are some 97,000 distinct CDR3 sequences, roughly a third of which are singletons. The sequenced sample was naive CD8+ T cells from blood, with Jurkat cell RNA spiked in. Subset here: FACS-sorted CD8+CD4-CCR7+CD45RA+ naive T cells. The receptor source for this set is a human donor in good health. Some libraries in this study had Jurkat cell RNA spiked in.

Points on this clonotype: At one of its ends the junction is not consistent with the germline gene, which may arise from a read error. The genes are TRBV6-1 and TRBJ1-4; 7 nucleotides agree with TRBD1. The CDR3 covers 16 residues. CDR1 is MNHNS, CDR2 SASEGT, per germline. The DNA of the CDR3 is TGTGCCAGCAGGACCGGGACAGCTGCTTATAATGAAAAACTGATTTTT. This sequence encodes CASRTGTAAYNEKLIF.

As to this clonotype: Possible read error: a much larger clone is one base away. The V gene is TRBV15, the J gene TRBJ2-5, with 9 nucleotides matching TRBD1. There are 17 residues in the CDR3. CDR1 is LNHNV, CDR2 YYDKDF, per germline (reference sequence). This chain's CDR3 is CAASRVPGTGYQETQYF. CDR3 nucleotide sequence: TGTGCCGCCAGCAGAGTTCCCGGGACAGGGTACCAAGAGACCCAGTACTTC.

This clonotype was detected only a few times. The genes are TRBV19 and TRBJ2-5; D remains ambiguous. The V end was cut by 3 bases, the J end by 0 bases, with 5 bases between. The CDR3 sequence is 13 residues long. The germline V gene has CDR1 LNHDA and CDR2 SQIVND (reference sequence). The CDR3 bases are TGTGCCAGTAGTATTTTTAACCAAGAGACCCAGTACTTC. This translates into CASSIFNQETQYF.

This clonotype was seen at least ten times. V and J are TRBV2 and TRBJ2-3, with 13 bases matching TRBD2. V gave up 5 bases and J gave up 5 bases; unmatched junction bases: 4. The CDR3 contains 15 residues. CDR1 and CDR2 (germline): SNHLY, FYNNEI. The DNA for the CDR3 is TGTGCCAGCAGTTCCACTAGCGGGGGGGGAGATACGCAGTATTTT. This sequence encodes CASSSTSGGGDTQYF.

In regard to this clonotype: This may be a read error: a much more frequent sequence differs by one nucleotide. No conserved phenylalanine or tryptophan ends this CDR3, so it is likely a read error. The chain couples TRBV7-6 to TRBJ2-3, with D possibly matching TRBD2 (6 bases). CDR1 SGHVS and CDR2 FNYEAQ come from the germline V gene. The CDR3 extends over 15 amino acids. Between the trimmed V and J ends, which lost 5 bases and 0 bases, there was a span of 12 bases. CDR3 sequence (DNA): TGTGCCAGCAGCCCTACTAGCAGTAGCACAGATACGCAGTATATT. It translates to CASSPTSSSTDTQYI.

CDR3 coding DNA: TGCGCCAGCAGCCAAGATTGGAGCGGGAGGGCAGGTGAGCAGTACTTC. Protein: CASSQDWSGRAGEQYF. This chain connects TRBV4-3 to TRBJ2-7, with TRBD2 matching over 10 bases. Per germline, CDR1 LGHNA and CDR2 YSLEER. The V and J ends lost 0 bases and 7 bases, in that order; junction bases with no gene match: 9. CDR3 size: 16 residues.

The chain has TRBV6-2 or TRBV6-3 and TRBJ1-4, with D tentatively TRBD1 (5 bases). Trimming removed 6 bases from V and 5 bases from J, with 7 bases in between. The CDR3 consists of 12 residues. The germline V gene has CDR1 MNHEY and CDR2 SVGEGT. The CDR3 reads CASSRGNEKLFF. The CDR3 DNA reads TGTGCCAGCAGCCGGGGGAATGAAAAACTGTTTTTT.

This chain uses TRBV29-1 with TRBJ2-7, with TRBD2 matching 9 bases. The trim removed 2 bases at V and 1 base at J, leaving 6 bases unmatched. The CDR3 is made up of 15 amino acids. CDR1 is SQVTM and CDR2 is ANQGSEA in the germline V gene. CDR3 nucleotides: TGCAGCGTTGAAAGGATCCTAGCGGGGTCCTACGAGCAGTACTTC. Protein sequence: CSVERILAGSYEQYF.